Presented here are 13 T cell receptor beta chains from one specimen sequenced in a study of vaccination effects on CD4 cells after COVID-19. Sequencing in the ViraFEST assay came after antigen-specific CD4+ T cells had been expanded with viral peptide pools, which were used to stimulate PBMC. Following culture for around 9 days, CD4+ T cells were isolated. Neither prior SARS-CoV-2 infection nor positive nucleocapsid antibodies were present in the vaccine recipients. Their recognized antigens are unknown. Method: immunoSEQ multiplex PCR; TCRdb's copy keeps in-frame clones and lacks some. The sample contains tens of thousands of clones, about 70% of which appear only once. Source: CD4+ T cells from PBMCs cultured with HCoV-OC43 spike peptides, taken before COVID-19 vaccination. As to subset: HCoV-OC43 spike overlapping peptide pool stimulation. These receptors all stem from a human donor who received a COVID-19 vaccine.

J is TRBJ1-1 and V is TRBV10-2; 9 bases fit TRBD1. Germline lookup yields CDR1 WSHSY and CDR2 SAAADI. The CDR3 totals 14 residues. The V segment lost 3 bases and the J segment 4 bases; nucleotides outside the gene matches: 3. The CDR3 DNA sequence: TGCGCCAGCAGTGAACAGGGGGCGGTCACTGAAGCTTTCTTT. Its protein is CASSEQGAVTEAFF.

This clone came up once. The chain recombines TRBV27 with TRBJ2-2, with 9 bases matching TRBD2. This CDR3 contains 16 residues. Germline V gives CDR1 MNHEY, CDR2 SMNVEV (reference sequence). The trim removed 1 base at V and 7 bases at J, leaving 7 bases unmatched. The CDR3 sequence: CASSLWGGGAIGELFF. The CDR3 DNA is TGTGCCAGCAGTTTATGGGGCGGGGGGGCCATCGGGGAGCTGTTTTTT.

CDR3 bases: TGTGCCAGCAGCCACACCGCCTGGAGGACATCAGGCTCCTACGAGCAGTACTTC. It translates to CASSHTAWRTSGSYEQYF. This chain links TRBV13 with TRBJ2-7; D possibly matches TRBD1 or TRBD2 (5 bases each). Trimming took 5 bases from V and 0 from J, leaving 23 bases between them. Germline loops: CDR1 PRHDT, CDR2 FYEKMQ (reference sequence). The CDR3 extends over 18 amino acids.

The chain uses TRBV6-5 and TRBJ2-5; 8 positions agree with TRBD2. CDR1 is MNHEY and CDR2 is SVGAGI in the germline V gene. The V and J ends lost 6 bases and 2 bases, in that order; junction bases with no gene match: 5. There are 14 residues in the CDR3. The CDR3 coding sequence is TGTGCCAGCAGCGGGAGGGCTTATCAAGAGACCCAGTACTTC. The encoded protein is CASSGRAYQETQYF.

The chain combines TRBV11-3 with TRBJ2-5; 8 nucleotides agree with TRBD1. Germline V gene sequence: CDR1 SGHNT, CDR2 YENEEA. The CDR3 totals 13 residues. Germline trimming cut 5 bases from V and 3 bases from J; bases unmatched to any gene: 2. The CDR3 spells CASSATGEETQYF. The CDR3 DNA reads TGTGCCAGCAGCGCGACAGGGGAAGAGACCCAGTACTTC.

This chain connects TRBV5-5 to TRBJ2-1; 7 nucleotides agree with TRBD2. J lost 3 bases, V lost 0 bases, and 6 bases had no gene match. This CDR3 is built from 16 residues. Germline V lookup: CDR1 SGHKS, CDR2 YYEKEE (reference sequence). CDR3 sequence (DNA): TGTGCCAGCAGCTTGGCTGGCGGGGGAAGCTACAATGAGCAGTTCTTC. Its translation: CASSLAGGGSYNEQFF.

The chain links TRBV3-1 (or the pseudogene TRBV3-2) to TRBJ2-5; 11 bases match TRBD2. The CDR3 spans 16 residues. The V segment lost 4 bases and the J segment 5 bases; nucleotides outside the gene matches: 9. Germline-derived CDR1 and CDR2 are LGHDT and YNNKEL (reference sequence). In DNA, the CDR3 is TGTGCCAGCAGCCGCTCCGGGACTAGCGGCCAGGAGACCCAGTACTTC. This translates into CASSRSGTSGQETQYF.

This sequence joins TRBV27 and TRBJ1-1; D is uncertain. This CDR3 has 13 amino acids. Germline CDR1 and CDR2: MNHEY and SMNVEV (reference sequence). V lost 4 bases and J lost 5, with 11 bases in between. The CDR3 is CASSSTLMTEAFF. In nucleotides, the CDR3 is TGTGCCAGCAGTTCCACACTGATGACTGAAGCTTTCTTT.

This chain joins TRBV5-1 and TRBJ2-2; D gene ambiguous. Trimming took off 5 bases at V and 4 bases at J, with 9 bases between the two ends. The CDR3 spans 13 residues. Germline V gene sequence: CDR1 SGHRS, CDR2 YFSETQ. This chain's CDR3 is CASSMETTGELFF. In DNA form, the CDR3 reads TGCGCCAGCAGTATGGAGACCACCGGGGAGCTGTTTTTT.

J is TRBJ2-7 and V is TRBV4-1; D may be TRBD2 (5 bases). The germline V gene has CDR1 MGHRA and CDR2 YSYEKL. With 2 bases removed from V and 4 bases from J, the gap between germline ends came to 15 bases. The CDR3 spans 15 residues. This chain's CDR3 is CASSQTPGTPYEQYF. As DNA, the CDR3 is TGCGCCAGCAGCCAAACTCCGGGAACTCCGTACGAGCAGTACTTC.

The CDR3 loop is CASSFPGQPYEQYF. Written as DNA, the CDR3 is TGTGCCAGCAGCTTTCCGGGACAGCCCTACGAGCAGTACTTC. The rearrangement joins TRBV5-6 to TRBJ2-7; 7 nucleotides agree with TRBD1. Looked up from germline, CDR1 is SGHDT and CDR2 is YYEEEE. This CDR3 is built from 14 residues. V trimming: 2 bases; J trimming: 2 bases; junction bases outside the gene matches: 4.

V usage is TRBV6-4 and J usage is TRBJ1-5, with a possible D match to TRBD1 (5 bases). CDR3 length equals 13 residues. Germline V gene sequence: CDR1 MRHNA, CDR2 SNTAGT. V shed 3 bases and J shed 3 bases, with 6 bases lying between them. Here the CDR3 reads CASSEGDNQPQHF. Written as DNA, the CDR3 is TGTGCCAGCAGTGAAGGGGACAATCAGCCCCAGCATTTT.

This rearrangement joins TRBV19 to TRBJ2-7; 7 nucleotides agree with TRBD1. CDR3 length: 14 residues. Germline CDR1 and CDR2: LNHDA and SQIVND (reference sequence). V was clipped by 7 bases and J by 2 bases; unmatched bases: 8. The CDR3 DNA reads TGTGCCAGTACCCCTCACAGGGGCGCCTACGAGCAGTACTTC. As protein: CASTPHRGAYEQYF.